This is a list of T cell receptor beta chains from one sample in a study of cytomegalovirus exposure and HLA in healthy donors. Repertoires were generated with immunoSEQ multiplex PCR, while TCRdb's copy carries only in-frame clones and drops some. The profile shows approximately 95,000 clones, about 78% of them singletons. Sequencing was carried out using PBMCs. These receptors came from a woman aged 40 to 55 in good health and CMV-seropositive. The CDR3 runs from the conserved cysteine through the conserved F or W. A D gene is named only where the DNA matches it firmly. Clone size is given for some rows only: seen once, a few or many times, or a class if the clone is expanded.

j_gene: TRBJ2-2; d_gene: NA; abundance: NA; v_gene: TRBV7-6; CDR3aa: CASTGQVTGELFF; CDR3nt: TGTGCCAGCACCGGTCAGGTTACCGGGGAGCTGTTTTTT
j_gene: TRBJ2-7; d_gene: NA; abundance: NA; v_gene: TRBV6-5; CDR3aa: CASSYSRVPTYEQYF; CDR3nt: TGTGCCAGCAGTTACTCGCGGGTCCCCACCTACGAGCAGTACTTC
j_gene: TRBJ2-1; d_gene: NA; abundance: NA; v_gene: TRBV6-4; CDR3aa: CASSESPSSYNEQFF; CDR3nt: TGTGCCAGCAGTGAGAGCCCTAGCTCCTACAATGAGCAGTTCTTC
j_gene: TRBJ1-5; d_gene: NA; abundance: few; v_gene: TRBV28; CDR3aa: CASSLWAGNQPQHF; CDR3nt: TGTGCCAGCAGTTTATGGGCAGGAAATCAGCCCCAGCATTTT
j_gene: TRBJ1-5; d_gene: NA; abundance: NA; v_gene: TRBV4-1; CDR3aa: CASSQARGSGNQPQHF; CDR3nt: TGCGCCAGCAGCCAAGCTAGGGGAAGCGGCAATCAGCCCCAGCATTTT
j_gene: TRBJ1-1; d_gene: NA; abundance: NA; v_gene: TRBV7-9; CDR3aa: CASSPGGTGNTEAFF; CDR3nt: TGTGCCAGCAGCCCCGGGGGGACTGGGAACACTGAAGCTTTCTTT
j_gene: TRBJ2-1; d_gene: TRBD1; abundance: NA; v_gene: TRBV27; CDR3aa: CASSSGTGRSNEQFF; CDR3nt: TGTGCCAGCAGTTCGGGGACAGGGAGGAGCAATGAGCAGTTCTTC
j_gene: TRBJ2-3; d_gene: TRBD2; abundance: NA; v_gene: TRBV7-8; CDR3aa: CASSLPSGVDTQYF; CDR3nt: TGTGCCAGCAGCTTACCTAGCGGCGTAGATACGCAGTATTTT
j_gene: TRBJ1-4; d_gene: TRBD1; abundance: NA; v_gene: TRBV5-1; CDR3aa: CASSVQGAYEKLFF; CDR3nt: TGCGCCAGCAGCGTACAGGGGGCATATGAAAAACTGTTTTTT
j_gene: TRBJ2-3; d_gene: TRBD2; abundance: NA; v_gene: TRBV18; CDR3aa: CASSPLLAGKGSTDTQYF; CDR3nt: TGTGCCAGCTCACCTCTACTAGCGGGAAAAGGGAGCACAGATACGCAGTATTTT
j_gene: TRBJ2-5; d_gene: TRBD2; abundance: NA; v_gene: TRBV9; CDR3aa: CASSGGTSGIKETQYF; CDR3nt: TGTGCCAGCAGCGGGGGGACTAGCGGGATCAAAGAGACCCAGTACTTC
j_gene: TRBJ2-7; d_gene: NA; abundance: NA; v_gene: TRBV27; CDR3aa: CASSSLYEQYF; CDR3nt: TGTGCCAGCAGTTCCCTCTACGAGCAGTACTTC
j_gene: TRBJ2-3; d_gene: NA; abundance: NA; v_gene: TRBV30; CDR3aa: CACTGAGDTQYF; CDR3nt: TGTGCCTGTACGGGAGCCGGAGATACGCAGTATTTT
j_gene: TRBJ2-7; d_gene: NA; abundance: NA; v_gene: TRBV28; CDR3aa: CASSLWSGIPYEQYF; CDR3nt: TGTGCCAGCAGTTTATGGTCGGGTATCCCCTACGAGCAGTACTTC
j_gene: TRBJ2-2; d_gene: NA; abundance: NA; v_gene: TRBV10-1; CDR3aa: CASSVAEGRELFF; CDR3nt: TGCGCCAGCAGTGTGGCAGAGGGCCGGGAGCTGTTTTTT
j_gene: TRBJ1-5; d_gene: TRBD1; abundance: NA; v_gene: TRBV6-1; CDR3aa: CASSEVWDRAKAQHF; CDR3nt: TGTGCCAGCAGTGAAGTATGGGACAGGGCGAAGGCCCAGCATTTT
j_gene: TRBJ2-7; d_gene: TRBD1; abundance: NA; v_gene: TRBV15; CDR3aa: CATSRGLDRENEQYF; CDR3nt: TGTGCCACCAGCAGAGGGCTGGACAGGGAGAACGAGCAGTACTTC
j_gene: TRBJ2-3; d_gene: NA; abundance: NA; v_gene: TRBV2; CDR3aa: CASSVGQPGLDTQYF; CDR3nt: TGTGCCAGCAGTGTCGGACAGCCGGGGTTGGATACGCAGTATTTT
j_gene: TRBJ2-7; d_gene: TRBD2; abundance: NA; v_gene: TRBV5-1; CDR3aa: CASSDGLAAYEQYF; CDR3nt: TGCGCCAGCAGCGACGGACTAGCGGCCTACGAGCAGTACTTC
j_gene: TRBJ1-6; d_gene: TRBD1; abundance: NA; v_gene: TRBV5-8; CDR3aa: CASSRRQGANSPLHF; CDR3nt: TGTGCCAGCAGTAGACGACAGGGGGCTAATTCACCCCTCCACTTT
j_gene: TRBJ2-2; d_gene: TRBD2; abundance: NA; v_gene: TRBV7-9; CDR3aa: CASSWNRGLAGYTGELFF; CDR3nt: TGTGCCAGCAGTTGGAATCGTGGGCTAGCGGGATACACCGGGGAGCTGTTTTTT
j_gene: TRBJ2-7; d_gene: NA; abundance: NA; v_gene: TRBV10-1; CDR3aa: CASSESPLAGEQYF; CDR3nt: TGCGCCAGCAGTGAGTCGCCACTAGCCGGCGAGCAGTACTTC
j_gene: TRBJ2-3; d_gene: NA; abundance: NA; v_gene: TRBV18; CDR3aa: CASSPSKDTQYF; CDR3nt: TGTGCCAGCTCACCATCTAAGGATACGCAGTATTTT
j_gene: TRBJ2-1; d_gene: NA; abundance: once; v_gene: TRBV7-8; CDR3aa: CASSLGQALGDEQFF; CDR3nt: TGTGCCAGCAGCTTAGGGCAGGCCCTAGGGGATGAGCAGTTCTTC
j_gene: TRBJ1-2; d_gene: NA; abundance: NA; v_gene: TRBV11-2; CDR3aa: CASSRTGGGIYGYTF; CDR3nt: TGTGCCAGCAGCCGAACGGGCGGGGGGATCTATGGCTACACCTTC
j_gene: TRBJ1-4; d_gene: TRBD1; abundance: NA; v_gene: TRBV11-1; CDR3aa: CASSIGQGYEKLFF; CDR3nt: TGTGCCAGCAGCATCGGACAGGGATATGAAAAACTGTTTTTT
j_gene: TRBJ2-7; d_gene: NA; abundance: NA; v_gene: TRBV14; CDR3aa: CASSQEGLLTSSLYEQYF; CDR3nt: TGTGCCAGCAGCCAAGAAGGGCTCTTGACTAGTTCCCTCTACGAGCAGTACTTC
j_gene: TRBJ2-1; d_gene: TRBD2; abundance: NA; v_gene: TRBV2; CDR3aa: CASSAWTSSSYNEQFF; CDR3nt: TGTGCCAGCAGTGCCTGGACTAGCAGCTCCTACAATGAGCAGTTCTTC
j_gene: TRBJ1-1; d_gene: NA; abundance: NA; v_gene: TRBV4-1; CDR3aa: CASSHARPGANTEAFF; CDR3nt: TGCGCCAGCAGCCATGCCAGACCGGGTGCGAACACTGAAGCTTTCTTT
j_gene: TRBJ1-1; d_gene: NA; abundance: NA; v_gene: TRBV30; CDR3aa: CAWQRGGTEAFF; CDR3nt: TGTGCCTGGCAGAGGGGGGGCACTGAAGCTTTCTTT
j_gene: TRBJ2-4; d_gene: TRBD2; abundance: once; v_gene: TRBV27; CDR3aa: CASSWSGLAENIQYF; CDR3nt: TGTGCCAGCAGCTGGTCGGGACTAGCAGAAAACATTCAGTACTTC
j_gene: TRBJ2-1; d_gene: TRBD2; abundance: NA; v_gene: TRBV2; CDR3aa: CASRGGLAGVGEQFF; CDR3nt: TGTGCCAGCAGGGGGGGACTAGCGGGAGTTGGTGAGCAGTTCTTC
j_gene: TRBJ2-2; d_gene: NA; abundance: NA; v_gene: TRBV7-2; CDR3aa: CASSFPQGTANTGELFF; CDR3nt: TGTGCCAGCAGCTTTCCCCAGGGGACCGCGAACACCGGGGAGCTGTTTTTT
j_gene: TRBJ1-2; d_gene: NA; abundance: once; v_gene: TRBV25-1; CDR3aa: CASSESRAGGYGYTF; CDR3nt: TGTGCCAGCAGTGAATCGAGGGCAGGCGGCTATGGCTACACCTTC
j_gene: TRBJ2-7; d_gene: TRBD1; abundance: NA; v_gene: TRBV25-1; CDR3aa: CASSEPGRTGSYEQYF; CDR3nt: TGTGCCAGCAGTGAGCCGGGGAGGACAGGGTCTTACGAGCAGTACTTC
j_gene: TRBJ1-2; d_gene: NA; abundance: NA; v_gene: TRBV2; CDR3aa: CASRTGLQRGYTF; CDR3nt: TGTGCCAGCAGGACCGGGCTCCAGCGGGGCTACACCTTC
j_gene: TRBJ1-2; d_gene: NA; abundance: few; v_gene: TRBV5-4; CDR3aa: CASSEPTATYGYTF; CDR3nt: TGTGCCAGCAGCGAACCGACAGCTACCTATGGCTACACCTTC
j_gene: TRBJ1-1; d_gene: NA; abundance: few; v_gene: TRBV25-1; CDR3aa: CASRKWGGHTEAFF; CDR3nt: TGTGCCAGCAGGAAGTGGGGGGGCCACACTGAAGCTTTCTTT
j_gene: TRBJ2-1; d_gene: TRBD2; abundance: NA; v_gene: TRBV10-1; CDR3aa: CASSEAGSGKINEQFF; CDR3nt: TGCGCCAGCAGTGAGGCAGGTAGCGGGAAAATCAATGAGCAGTTCTTC
j_gene: TRBJ1-4; d_gene: NA; abundance: NA; v_gene: TRBV15; CDR3aa: CATSKVRGGSDEKLFF; CDR3nt: TGTGCCACCAGCAAAGTGAGGGGGGGATCGGATGAAAAACTGTTTTTT
j_gene: TRBJ1-1; d_gene: NA; abundance: NA; v_gene: TRBV4-1; CDR3aa: CASSQDWSQMNTEAFF; CDR3nt: TGCGCCAGCAGCCAAGATTGGAGCCAGATGAACACTGAAGCTTTCTTT
j_gene: TRBJ2-2; d_gene: TRBD2; abundance: NA; v_gene: TRBV2; CDR3aa: CASRGRDDTGELFF; CDR3nt: TGTGCCAGCAGGGGGAGGGATGACACCGGGGAGCTGTTTTTT
j_gene: TRBJ1-1; d_gene: NA; abundance: once; v_gene: TRBV29-1; CDR3aa: CSVSKTGIIGEAFF; CDR3nt: TGCAGCGTTTCTAAGACAGGAATAATTGGTGAAGCTTTCTTT
j_gene: TRBJ1-2; d_gene: TRBD1; abundance: NA; v_gene: TRBV4-1; CDR3aa: CASSHTGGSGYTF; CDR3nt: TGCGCCAGCAGCCATACAGGGGGCAGTGGCTACACCTTC
j_gene: TRBJ2-7; d_gene: NA; abundance: many; v_gene: TRBV6-1; CDR3aa: CASSDTGFYEQYF; CDR3nt: TGTGCCAGCAGTGATACAGGGTTCTACGAGCAGTACTTC
j_gene: TRBJ1-1; d_gene: NA; abundance: NA; v_gene: TRBV1; CDR3aa: CTSSQQGVTEAFF; CDR3nt: TGCACCAGCAGCCAACAGGGGGTAACTGAAGCTTTCTTT
j_gene: TRBJ1-5; d_gene: NA; abundance: NA; v_gene: TRBV15; CDR3aa: CATSRDLARDQPQHF; CDR3nt: TGTGCCACCAGCAGAGATCTAGCGAGGGATCAGCCCCAGCATTTT
j_gene: TRBJ1-1; d_gene: NA; abundance: NA; v_gene: TRBV20-1; CDR3aa: CSAQSGSEAFF; CDR3nt: TGCAGTGCTCAGTCAGGATCTGAAGCTTTCTTT
j_gene: TRBJ1-5; d_gene: NA; abundance: NA; v_gene: TRBV27; CDR3aa: CASRPGLLGENQPQHF; CDR3nt: TGTGCCAGCAGGCCGGGCCTCCTGGGAGAGAATCAGCCCCAGCATTTT
j_gene: TRBJ2-4; d_gene: TRBD1; abundance: NA; v_gene: TRBV6-6; CDR3aa: CASSYPEDRIIQYF; CDR3nt: TGTGCCAGCAGTTACCCCGAGGACAGGATCATTCAGTACTTC